This TCR beta chain was identified during a study of shared clonotypes between healthy human individuals. About the research overall: Those who served as donors were a couple of women and a few men between the ages of 18 and 49. For every donor, three CD4 naive, three CD4 memory, two CD8 naive and one CD8 memory plates were used. Study-level points and caveats: There were few donors, and this limited the genetic and exposure-history diversity represented. Lower generation probabilities were found for non-shared clonotypes than for those shared by all four donors.

Germline V gene lookup returns CDR1 LNHDA and CDR2 SQIVND (reference sequence). V lost 4 bases, J lost 7 bases, and 12 bases stayed unmatched. The CDR3 is made up of 15 amino acids. The protocol was immunoSEQ multiplex PCR, while the TCRdb copy is restricted to in-frame clones and leaves out a portion. The repertoire consists of under 600,000 clones, with approximately 94% occurring once and the leading ten covering about 0.067%. As to this clone: What it binds is unknown.

This receptor was obtained from a woman aged 25-40 years in good health. Sequencing was performed on naive CD4+ T cells sorted from blood. Subset of the sample: CD45RA+ positively selected. The chain has TRBV19 and TRBJ1-2, with 7 positions matching TRBD1. The CDR3 coding sequence is TGTGCCAGTAGTAGGGACCCGGGACAGTTGGTTGGCTACACCTTC. It is translated as CASSRDPGQLVGYTF.